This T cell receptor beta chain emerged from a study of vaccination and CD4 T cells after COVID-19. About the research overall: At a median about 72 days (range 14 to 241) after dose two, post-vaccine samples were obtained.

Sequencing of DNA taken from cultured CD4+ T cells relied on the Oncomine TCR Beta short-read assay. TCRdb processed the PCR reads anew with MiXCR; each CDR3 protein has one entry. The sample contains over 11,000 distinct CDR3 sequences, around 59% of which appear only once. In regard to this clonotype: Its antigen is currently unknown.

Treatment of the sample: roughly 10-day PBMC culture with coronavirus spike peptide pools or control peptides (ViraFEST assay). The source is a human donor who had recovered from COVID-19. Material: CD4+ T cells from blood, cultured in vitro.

The CDR3 region has the DNA TGTGCCAGCAGTTTGCCGCCTAGCGGGCTTAGCACAGATACGCAGTATTTT. It codes for CASSLPPSGLSTDTQYF. The gene calls are TRBV28 and TRBJ2-3; 8 nucleotides agree with TRBD2. J lost 0 bases, V lost 3 bases, and 8 bases had no gene match. CDR1 is MDHEN, CDR2 SYDVKM, per germline. There are 17 residues in the CDR3.